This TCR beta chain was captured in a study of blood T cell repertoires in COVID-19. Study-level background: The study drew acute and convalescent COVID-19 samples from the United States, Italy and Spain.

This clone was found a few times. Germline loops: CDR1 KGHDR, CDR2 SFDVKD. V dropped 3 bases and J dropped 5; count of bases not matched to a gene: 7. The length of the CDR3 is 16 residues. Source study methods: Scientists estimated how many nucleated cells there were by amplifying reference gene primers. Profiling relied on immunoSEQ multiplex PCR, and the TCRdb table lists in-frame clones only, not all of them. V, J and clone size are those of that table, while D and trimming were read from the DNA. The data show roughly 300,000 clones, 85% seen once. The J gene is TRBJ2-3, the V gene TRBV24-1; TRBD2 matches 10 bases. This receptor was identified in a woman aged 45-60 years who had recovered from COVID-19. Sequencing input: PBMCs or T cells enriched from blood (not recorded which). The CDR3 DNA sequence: TGTGCCACCAGTGATAGAATAGCGGGGGGTCTAGATACGCAGTATTTT. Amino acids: CATSDRIAGGLDTQYF.